Detailed here is one T cell receptor beta chain. The data belong to a study of beta chain features in type 1 diabetes. Expressed TCRB transcripts were sequenced, since all the RNA that had been isolated was reverse transcribed. The method was immunoSEQ multiplex PCR; TCRdb's version includes in-frame clones alone and lacks a portion of them. The sample contains more than 300,000 clones, around 15% of which appear only once. J was trimmed by 5 bases and V by 0 bases; bases with no gene match: 2. Germline-derived CDR1 and CDR2 are ENHRY and SYGVKD. This CDR3 spans 15 amino acids. The sequenced material came from naive CD4+ T cells from blood. The chain links TRBV10-3 to TRBJ2-7; the match to TRBD1 covers 12 bases. This receptor was taken from a woman between 18 and 30 years old in good health. The CDR3 loop reads CAISESGQGAHEQYF. CDR3 DNA sequence: TGTGCCATCAGTGAGTCGGGACAGGGGGCCCACGAGCAGTACTTC.